This T cell receptor beta chain came from a study of PD-1 blockade in classical Hodgkin lymphoma. Turning to the study itself: Nivolumab 3 mg/kg was given intravenously every 2 weeks.

V was shortened by 2 bases and J by 8 bases, with 12 bases between the two germline ends. Germline loops: CDR1 MDHEN, CDR2 SYDVKM. The CDR3 spans 13 residues. The time point denotes: cycle 4 day 1 (C4D1), after less than seven weeks of nivolumab. Every patient was affected by relapse after autologous stem cell transplantation, while exposure to brentuximab vedotin was not uniform. Best outcomes ranged across complete response, partial response and progressive disease. Overall study findings and caveats: Partial responders and progressors had significantly lower baseline TCR diversity. Anyone who began nivolumab under 1 year after ASCT was excluded.

TCRdb's table, derived via immunoSEQ multiplex PCR, lists solely in-frame clones and lacks some. The repertoire holds fewer than 20,000 clones, with roughly 65% as singletons. On this clone itself: Its target is unknown.

V is TRBV28 and J is TRBJ1-2; D might be TRBD1 (6 bases). Here the sequenced sample was peripheral blood mononuclear cells (PBMCs), taken before the fourth cycle of nivolumab. The receptor comes from a human donor with classical Hodgkin lymphoma. CDR3 DNA sequence: TGTGCCAGCAGTTTAGGGCAGGGGACGGGCTACACCTTC. It encodes CASSLGQGTGYTF.